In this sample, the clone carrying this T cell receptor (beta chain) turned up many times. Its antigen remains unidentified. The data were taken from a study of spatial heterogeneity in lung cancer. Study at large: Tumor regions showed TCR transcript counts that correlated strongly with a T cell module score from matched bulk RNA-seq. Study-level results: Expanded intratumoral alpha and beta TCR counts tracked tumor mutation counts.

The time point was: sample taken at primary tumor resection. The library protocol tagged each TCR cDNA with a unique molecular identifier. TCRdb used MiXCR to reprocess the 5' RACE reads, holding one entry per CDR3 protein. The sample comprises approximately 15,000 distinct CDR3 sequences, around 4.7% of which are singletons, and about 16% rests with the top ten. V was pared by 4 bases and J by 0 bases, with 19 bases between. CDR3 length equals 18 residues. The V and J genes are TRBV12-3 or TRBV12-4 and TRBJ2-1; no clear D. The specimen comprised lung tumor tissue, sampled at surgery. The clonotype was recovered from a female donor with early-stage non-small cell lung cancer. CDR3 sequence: CASSWTLEAFSSYNEQFF. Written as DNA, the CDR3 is TGTGCCAGCAGTTGGACCCTCGAGGCCTTCAGCTCCTACAATGAGCAGTTCTTC.